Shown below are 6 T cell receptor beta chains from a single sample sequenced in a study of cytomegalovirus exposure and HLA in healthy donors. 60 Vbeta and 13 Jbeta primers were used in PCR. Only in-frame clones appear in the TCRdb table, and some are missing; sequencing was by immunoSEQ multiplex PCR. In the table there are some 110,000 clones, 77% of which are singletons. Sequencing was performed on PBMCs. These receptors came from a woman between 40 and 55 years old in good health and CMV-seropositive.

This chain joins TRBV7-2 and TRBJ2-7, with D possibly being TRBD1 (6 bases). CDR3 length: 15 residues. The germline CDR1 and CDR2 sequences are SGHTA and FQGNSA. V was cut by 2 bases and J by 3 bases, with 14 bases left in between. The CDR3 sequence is CASSLWGTNIYEQYF. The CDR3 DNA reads TGTGCCAGCAGCTTATGGGGGACAAACATCTACGAGCAGTACTTC.

CDR3 sequence reads: CASSHTNTEAFF. In DNA, the CDR3 is TGTGCCAGCAGCCACACGAACACTGAAGCTTTCTTT. V is TRBV5-7 and J is TRBJ1-1; D call uncertain. TRBV5-7 is labeled an ORF, and its function is uncertain. V was clipped by 4 bases and J by 1 base, with 5 bases between them. The CDR3 consists of 12 residues.

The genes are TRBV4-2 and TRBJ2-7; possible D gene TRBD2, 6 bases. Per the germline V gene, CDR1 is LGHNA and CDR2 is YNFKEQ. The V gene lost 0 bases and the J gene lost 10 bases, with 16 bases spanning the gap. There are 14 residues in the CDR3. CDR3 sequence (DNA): TGTGCCAGCAGCCAAGATGGAGGGAGAGGGTTACAGTACTTC. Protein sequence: CASSQDGGRGLQYF.

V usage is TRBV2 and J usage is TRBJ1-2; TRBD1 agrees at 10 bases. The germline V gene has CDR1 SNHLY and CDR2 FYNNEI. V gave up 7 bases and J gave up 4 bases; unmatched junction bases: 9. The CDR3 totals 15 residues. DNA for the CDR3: TGTGCCAGCATCTTATTGACAGGGGGCGGCTATGGCTACACCTTC. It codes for CASILLTGGGYGYTF.

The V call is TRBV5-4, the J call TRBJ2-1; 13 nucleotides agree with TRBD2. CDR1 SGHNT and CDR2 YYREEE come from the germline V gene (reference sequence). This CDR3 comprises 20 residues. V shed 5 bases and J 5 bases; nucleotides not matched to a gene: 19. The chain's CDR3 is CASRSGPGQRTSGRHNEQFF. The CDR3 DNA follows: TGTGCCAGCAGGAGTGGTCCGGGACAGCGGACTAGCGGGAGACACAATGAGCAGTTCTTC.

The CDR3 DNA sequence: TGCAGCGCCGGACAGGGGGGTCGTGGCTACACCTTC. This gives the protein CSAGQGGRGYTF. The rearrangement uses TRBV29-1 and TRBJ1-2; 10 bases fit TRBD1. The CDR3 sequence is 12 residues long. The V gene end was trimmed by 7 bases and the J gene end by 7 bases; junction bases not matched to a gene: 6. Germline V gives CDR1 SQVTM, CDR2 ANQGSEA.